A selection of T cell receptor beta chains follows, all from one sample in a study of blood T cell repertoires in COVID-19. Only in-frame clones appear in the TCRdb table, and some are missing; sequencing was by immunoSEQ multiplex PCR. The sample has about 220,000 clones, 70% to 90% seen once; the top ten hold 10%. The specimen sequenced was peripheral blood. The receptors stem from a woman aged 45-60 years with COVID-19, enrolled during active disease. The CDR3 runs from the conserved cysteine through the conserved F or W. The D gene is left open where the match is weak. The size field is filled for only some rows; it gives once, few, many or a size class.

D gene,J gene,V gene,clone size,CDR3 protein,CDR3 DNA
.,TRBJ2-5,TRBV4-1,.,CASSQDEGVLGETQYF,TGCGCCAGCAGCCAAGATGAGGGGGTCCTTGGAGAGACCCAGTACTTC
.,TRBJ2-7,TRBV28,.,CASSLGGRTYEQYF,TGTGCCAGCAGTTTGGGGGGACGGACCTACGAGCAGTACTTC
TRBD2,TRBJ2-3,TRBV4-1,.,CASSQDVAGGRGTQYF,TGCGCCAGCAGCCAAGACGTAGCGGGGGGGCGGGGTACGCAGTATTTT
.,TRBJ1-5,TRBV28,few,CASSGLRGRNQPQHF,TGTGCCAGCAGCGGCCTCAGGGGCCGTAATCAGCCCCAGCATTTT
TRBD2,TRBJ2-3,TRBV11-2,.,CASSLDSGGLTDTQYF,TGTGCCAGCAGCTTAGATAGCGGGGGATTGACAGATACGCAGTATTTT
.,TRBJ1-1,TRBV5-8,.,CASSLRRAEAFF,TGTGCCAGCAGCTTGCGGAGGGCTGAAGCTTTCTTT
.,TRBJ1-1,TRBV10-2,.,CASGPGNEAFF,TGCGCCAGCGGCCCAGGGAATGAAGCTTTCTTT
.,TRBJ2-5,TRBV5-1,.,CASSLGQGTQYF,TGCGCCAGCAGCTTGGGCCAGGGGACCCAGTACTTC
TRBD2,TRBJ2-2,TRBV9,.,CASSVQSGAYTGELFF,TGTGCCAGCAGCGTTCAGAGCGGGGCTTACACCGGGGAGCTGTTTTTT
.,TRBJ2-3,TRBV6-2/TRBV6-3,.,CASSYSGQNTQYF,TGTGCCAGCAGTTACTCGGGACAAAATACGCAGTATTTT
.,TRBJ2-1,TRBV5-4,.,CASSSAGYPDNEQFF,TGTGCCAGCAGCTCCGCAGGGTACCCGGACAATGAGCAGTTCTTC
.,TRBJ1-5,TRBV30,.,CAWGPREYTGQPQHF,TGTGCCTGGGGACCCCGGGAGTATACGGGTCAGCCCCAGCATTTT
.,TRBJ1-4,TRBV19,.,CASEQASKLFF,TGTGCCAGTGAGCAGGCATCAAAACTGTTTTTT
TRBD1,TRBJ2-3,TRBV6-5,.,CASTQGAGFTDTQYF,TGTGCCAGCACCCAGGGGGCAGGGTTCACAGATACGCAGTATTTT
TRBD1,TRBJ1-3,TRBV6-5,.,CASRSTGTAGNTIYF,TGTGCCAGCAGATCTACCGGGACAGCTGGAAACACCATATATTTT
TRBD1,TRBJ2-4,TRBV28,.,CASRTGGDGIQYF,TGTGCCAGTCGGACAGGGGGCGATGGCATTCAGTACTTC
.,TRBJ1-3,TRBV5-4,.,CASSLRGRNTIYF,TGTGCCAGCAGCTTGAGAGGTCGGAACACCATATATTTT
.,TRBJ2-7,TRBV3-1/TRBV3-2,.,CASSQDRFYEQYF,TGTGCCAGCAGCCAAGATCGGTTCTACGAGCAGTACTTC
TRBD1,TRBJ2-4,TRBV10-3,.,CAISAGTVEAKNIQYF,TGTGCCATCAGTGCCGGGACAGTCGAAGCCAAAAACATTCAGTACTTC
.,TRBJ2-4,TRBV19,once,CASSFRDATREAKNIQYF,TGTGCCAGTAGTTTCCGGGACGCCACCCGGGAGGCCAAAAACATTCAGTACTTC
.,TRBJ2-5,TRBV5-1,.,CASSANTGYQETQYF,TGCGCCAGCAGCGCGAATACAGGGTACCAAGAGACCCAGTACTTC
.,TRBJ2-1,TRBV4-1,.,CASSQGAGTYNEQFF,TGCGCCAGCAGCCAAGGCGCGGGAACCTACAATGAGCAGTTCTTC
.,TRBJ2-7,TRBV5-6,.,CASSSRTMGTEQYF,TGTGCCAGCAGCTCACGGACAATGGGCACAGAGCAGTACTTC
.,TRBJ2-3,TRBV4-1,.,CASSQDGSARDTQYF,TGCGCCAGCAGCCAAGATGGTTCTGCGCGGGATACGCAGTATTTT
TRBD1,TRBJ1-6,TRBV5-6,few,CASSFGTDNSPLHF,TGTGCCAGCAGCTTCGGGACAGATAATTCACCCCTCCACTTT
TRBD1,TRBJ1-4,TRBV19,once,CASSWTGRVEKLFF,TGTGCCAGTAGTTGGACAGGGAGGGTTGAAAAACTGTTTTTT
.,TRBJ1-6,TRBV19,.,CASSNGSPLHF,TGTGCCAGTAGTAACGGGTCACCCCTCCACTTT